This is a list of T cell receptor beta chains from one sample in a study of T cells in Graves' hyperthyroidism and ophthalmopathy. TCRdb re-called the multiplex PCR reads through MiXCR, storing one row per CDR3 protein. The data show a few hundred thousand distinct CDR3 sequences, approximately 17% seen once. The sequenced sample was blood. The receptor set was obtained from a woman between 18 and 29 years old with Graves' ophthalmopathy. Both conserved end residues are part of each CDR3. The D gene is left open where the match is weak. Where a row states a size, it is once, few, many or the class of an expanded clone; other rows omit it.

TRBV28,many,TRBJ2-3,.,CASSHPGGGVDTQYF,TGTGCCAGCAGTCACCCCGGTGGGGGTGTGGATACGCAGTATTTT
TRBV6-2/TRBV6-3,.,TRBJ1-1,.,CASRAGPYTEAFF,TGTGCCAGTCGGGCAGGACCTTACACTGAAGCTTTCTTT
TRBV19,.,TRBJ2-4,.,CASNSGGGAKNIQYF,TGTGCCAGTAATTCCGGGGGTGGAGCCAAAAACATTCAGTACTTC
TRBV12-3/TRBV12-4,many,TRBJ2-5,TRBD1,CASSLGTGRPETQYF,TGTGCCAGCAGTTTAGGGACAGGGAGACCAGAGACCCAGTACTTC
TRBV10-3,.,TRBJ2-5,.,CAISGLVQETQYF,TGTGCCATCAGTGGGCTCGTTCAAGAGACCCAGTACTTC
TRBV5-1,few,TRBJ2-1,TRBD2,CASSLDTGTSGSVYNEQFF,TGCGCCAGCAGCTTGGACACCGGGACTAGCGGGAGTGTCTACAATGAGCAGTTCTTC
TRBV5-6,many,TRBJ2-5,.,CASREATGLETQYF,TGTGCCAGCAGAGAGGCAACAGGGTTAGAGACCCAGTACTTC
TRBV3-1,many,TRBJ1-6,.,CASSQARRTPLHF,TGTGCCAGCAGCCAAGCCAGGCGGACACCCCTCCACTTT
TRBV14,.,TRBJ1-2,.,CASSQPHRVNYGYTF,TGTGCCAGCAGCCAACCCCACAGGGTTAACTATGGCTACACCTTC
TRBV15,few,TRBJ2-1,TRBD2,CATSRDLAGGSLDEQFF,TGTGCCACCAGCAGAGATCTAGCGGGAGGTTCATTGGATGAGCAGTTCTTC
TRBV7-2,many,TRBJ1-2,.,CASSFNRNYGYTF,TGTGCCAGCAGCTTTAACAGGAACTATGGCTACACCTTC
TRBV20-1,.,TRBJ2-1,TRBD1,CSATWDRGNNEQFF,TGCAGTGCTACTTGGGACAGGGGCAACAATGAGCAGTTCTTC
TRBV6-1,many,TRBJ2-7,.,CASSEVDAYEQYF,TGTGCCAGCAGTGAAGTCGACGCCTACGAGCAGTACTTC
TRBV19,.,TRBJ1-1,TRBD1,CASQTGLTEAFF,TGTGCCAGTCAGACAGGGCTAACTGAAGCTTTCTTT
TRBV27,.,TRBJ2-1,TRBD2,CASSPSGLAGVHEQFF,TGTGCCAGCAGTCCGTCGGGACTAGCGGGAGTACATGAGCAGTTCTTC
TRBV2,many,TRBJ1-2,.,CASSEVRSGNYGYTF,TGTGCCAGCAGTGAAGTCAGGTCGGGGAACTATGGCTACACCTTC
TRBV2,many,TRBJ1-5,TRBD1,CASTRQGHQPQHF,TGTGCCAGCACCAGACAGGGCCATCAGCCCCAGCATTTT
TRBV3-1,many,TRBJ2-7,TRBD2,CASSQGAAGSYEQYF,TGTGCCAGCAGCCAAGGGGCAGCGGGGTCCTACGAGCAGTACTTC
TRBV7-8,many,TRBJ2-5,TRBD2,CASSLTSGSQETQYF,TGTGCCAGCAGCTTGACTAGCGGCTCCCAAGAGACCCAGTACTTC
TRBV28,few,TRBJ2-4,.,CASSSTGLKNIQYF,TGTGCCAGCAGTAGCACGGGACTCAAAAACATTCAGTACTTC
TRBV20-1,many,TRBJ2-5,TRBD1,CSAREYGQGKETQYF,TGCAGTGCTAGAGAATACGGACAGGGGAAAGAGACCCAGTACTTC
TRBV9,.,TRBJ1-4,.,CASSVSWAEKLFF,TGTGCCAGCAGCGTATCCTGGGCTGAAAAACTGTTTTTT
TRBV5-1,many,TRBJ2-3,TRBD2,CASCLAGERTDTQYF,TGCGCCAGCTGCCTAGCGGGAGAGAGGACAGATACGCAGTATTTT
TRBV30,many,TRBJ1-2,.,CAWGPPGGNGYTF,TGTGCCTGGGGTCCCCCCGGAGGGAATGGCTACACCTTC
TRBV9,few,TRBJ1-3,TRBD1,CASSVAPTGTAGNTIYF,TGTGCCAGCAGCGTAGCCCCGACCGGGACAGCTGGAAACACCATATATTTT